These 29 T cell receptor beta chains share one sample of origin, sequenced in a study of OX40 agonist ivuxolimab in advanced cancers. The method was immunoSEQ multiplex PCR; TCRdb's version includes in-frame clones alone and lacks a portion of them. The table records some 50,000 clones, around 90% of them present only once. The sample in question was CD4+ or CD8+ T cells sorted from blood, obtained in a trial of the OX40 agonist ivuxolimab. The receptors were gathered from an adult with an advanced solid tumor such as melanoma, head and neck, liver or kidney cancer.

J is TRBJ2-3 and V is TRBV9; maybe TRBD2 (6 bases). This CDR3 is 14 amino acids long. Looked up from germline, CDR1 is SGDLS and CDR2 is YYNGEE. Trimming pared 4 bases from V and 7 bases from J, leaving 16 bases between. This chain's CDR3 is CASSSWDSINTQYF. DNA for the CDR3: TGTGCCAGCAGCTCCTGGGACTCCATAAATACGCAGTATTTT.

V usage is TRBV7-2 and J usage is TRBJ1-1; D is unresolved. V lost 1 base, J lost 8 bases, and 5 bases lay in between. The CDR3 has 11 residues. In germline, CDR1 is SGHTA, CDR2 FQGNSA. The CDR3 bases are TGTGCCAGCAGCTTAGACAGAGAAGCTTTCTTT. Translated, it gives CASSLDREAFF.

CDR3 residues: CASSYKGPGNTIYF. CDR3 nucleotide sequence: TGTGCCAGCAGTTACAAAGGTCCTGGAAACACCATATATTTT. The V and J genes are TRBV6-5 and TRBJ1-3, with no clear D. Trimming took 2 bases from V and 2 from J, leaving 7 bases between them. CDR3 length equals 14 residues. Germline V CDR1 and CDR2: MNHEY, SVGAGI.

This chain links TRBV9 with TRBJ2-1, with 11 bases matching TRBD2. Per germline, CDR1 SGDLS and CDR2 YYNGEE. V shed 3 bases and J 8 bases; nucleotides not matched to a gene: 4. The CDR3 extends over 14 amino acids. The CDR3 DNA sequence: TGTGCCAGCAGCGGTAGCGGGAGGGTGGATGAGCAGTTCTTC. Amino acids: CASSGSGRVDEQFF.

The J gene is TRBJ2-2, the V gene TRBV7-6, with D possibly matching TRBD1 (6 bases). The germline gives CDR1 SGHVS, CDR2 FNYEAQ. Trimming took off 2 bases at V and 6 bases at J, with 13 bases between the two ends. This CDR3 region has 15 residues. CDR3 nucleotide sequence: TGTGCCAGCAGCTTATCAGGGGCCGGGGCCGGGGAGCTGTTTTTT. Amino acid sequence: CASSLSGAGAGELFF.

This chain connects TRBV6-6 to TRBJ1-6; D is perhaps TRBD1 (5 bases). The CDR3 extends over 16 amino acids. The V end lost 0 bases, the J end lost 9 bases, and 15 bases lay between the germline ends. The germline CDR1 and CDR2 sequences are MNHNY and SVGAGI (reference sequence). The CDR3 DNA reads as TGTGCCAGCAGTTACTCGAGCGGCAGGGAGGGTTCACCCCTCCACTTT. Amino acid sequence: CASSYSSGREGSPLHF.

This chain joins TRBV5-5 and TRBJ1-6; TRBD1 matches 10 bases. With V trimmed by 2 bases and J by 8 bases, 4 bases remained unmatched. The germline CDR1 and CDR2 sequences are SGHKS and YYEKEE (reference sequence). The CDR3 loop spans 15 amino acids. This CDR3 reads CASSFRDRGDSPLHF. The DNA for the CDR3 is TGTGCCAGCAGCTTTCGGGACAGGGGTGATTCACCCCTCCACTTT.

The chain combines TRBV27 with TRBJ2-7, with 8 nucleotides matching TRBD2. V lost 3 bases and J lost 0; bases outside the gene matches: 10. Germline-derived CDR1 and CDR2 are MNHEY and SMNVEV (reference sequence). This CDR3 comprises 17 residues. The CDR3 region is CASSFASFREGSYEQYF. CDR3 DNA: TGTGCCAGCAGTTTTGCGAGTTTCCGGGAGGGCTCCTACGAGCAGTACTTC.

This clone is classed as medium-sized (0.01 to 0.1%). CDR3 sequence reads: CASSLGSRGANVLTF. The CDR3 DNA is TGTGCCAGCAGTTTAGGGTCGCGCGGGGCCAACGTCCTGACTTTC. The V call is TRBV27, the J call TRBJ2-6, with D unclear. Trimming stripped 2 bases from V and 4 bases from J, with 9 bases between. The CDR3 is made up of 15 amino acids. Germline CDR1 MNHEY, CDR2 SMNVEV (reference sequence).

The chain is built from TRBV15 and TRBJ2-5, with D unclear. CDR1 and CDR2 from the germline V gene are LNHNV and YYDKDF (reference sequence). Trimming took 1 base from V and 5 from J, leaving 26 bases between them. This CDR3 region has 19 residues. The CDR3 loop is CATSRGGRVSRPTQETQYF. For the CDR3, the DNA is TGTGCCACCAGCAGAGGTGGTAGGGTTAGTCGGCCGACTCAGGAGACCCAGTACTTC.

Remarks on this clone: Other DNA sequences of this sample code for an identical CDR3. This chain connects TRBV15 to TRBJ1-4; D is perhaps TRBD1 (5 bases). The CDR3 contains 16 residues. Germline CDR1 is LNHNV and CDR2 is YYDKDF (reference sequence). V lost 1 base and J lost 4, with 13 bases in between. CDR3 amino acids: CATSRAGDSYNEKLFF. The CDR3 DNA is TGTGCCACCAGCAGAGCTGGCGACAGCTATAATGAAAAACTGTTTTTT.

The chain is built from TRBV15 and TRBJ2-5; D is possibly TRBD2 (7 bases). Germline CDR1 and CDR2: LNHNV and YYDKDF (reference sequence). The CDR3 spans 17 residues. Trimming removed 5 bases at V and 2 bases at J, with 21 bases between. The CDR3 region has the DNA TGTGCCACCAGCCATGTGGGGGGGGGCAGGGCTCAAGAGACCCAGTACTTC. The encoded protein is CATSHVGGGRAQETQYF.

The table lists this clone with a few counts. The junction departs from germline at one end; a sequencing error may be responsible. V usage is TRBV7-9 and J usage is TRBJ1-3; D is undetermined. Germline loops: CDR1 SEHNR, CDR2 FQNEAQ (reference sequence). The CDR3 contains 14 residues. The CDR3, as DNA: TGTGCCAGCAGCCACGAGGGAACTGGGAACACCATATATTTT. Translating gives CASSHEGTGNTIYF.

The chain recombines TRBV4-3 with TRBJ2-7; D remains unclear. The CDR3 covers 15 residues. Trimming cost V 1 base and J 5 bases, with 15 bases left between them. Germline CDR1 reads LGHNA; CDR2 reads YSLEER. The CDR3 here is CASSQGVARVHEQYF. CDR3 coding DNA: TGCGCCAGCAGCCAAGGGGTAGCCCGGGTCCACGAGCAGTACTTC.

V is TRBV5-1 and J is TRBJ2-7; no clear D. CDR3 length: 14 residues. Trimming removed 2 bases from V and 3 bases from J, with 12 bases in between. Germline V gene lookup returns CDR1 SGHRS and CDR2 YFSETQ. The CDR3 region is CASSFTPESYEQYF. CDR3 nucleotide sequence: TGCGCCAGCAGCTTCACGCCAGAGAGCTACGAGCAGTACTTC.

This chain joins TRBV29-1 and TRBJ2-2; TRBD2 aligns across 15 bases. V shed 6 bases, J shed 2 bases, and the junction held 7 bases outside the gene matches. In germline, CDR1 is SQVTM, CDR2 ANQGSEA. The CDR3 is 17 amino acids. The CDR3 nucleotides read TGCAGCGTCGAACGGACTAGCGGGAGGGCCAACACCGGGGAGCTGTTTTTT. It codes for CSVERTSGRANTGELFF.

The chain combines TRBV4-1 with TRBJ2-3, with D maybe TRBD2 (6 bases). Trimming removed 1 base from V and 8 bases from J, with 13 bases in between. The CDR3 contains 14 residues. The germline V gene has CDR1 MGHRA and CDR2 YSYEKL. This CDR3 is CASSQVTYGGTQYF. CDR3 sequence (DNA): TGCGCCAGCAGCCAAGTGACCTACGGGGGTACGCAGTATTTT.

The rearrangement joins TRBV7-9 to TRBJ1-4; TRBD1 might be the D (6 bases). V lost 8 bases, J lost 7 bases, and 17 bases lay in between. Germline CDR1 and CDR2: SEHNR and FQNEAQ (reference sequence). The CDR3 has 14 residues. In DNA form, the CDR3 reads TGTGCCAGCCGCCGGGGGGCTTTATCTGAAAAACTGTTTTTT. It encodes CASRRGALSEKLFF.

The V and J genes are TRBV2 and TRBJ1-3, with D hard to call. CDR3 length equals 15 residues. The V end lost 3 bases, the J end lost 0 bases, and 9 bases lay between the germline ends. CDR1 and CDR2 from the germline V gene are SNHLY and FYNNEI. CDR3 nucleotide sequence: TGTGCCAGCAGTGATGGGCAGGCCTCTGGAAACACCATATATTTT. Protein: CASSDGQASGNTIYF.

This clone was detected only a few times. V usage is TRBV19 and J usage is TRBJ1-1, with 7 bases fitting TRBD1. J gave up 5 bases and V 6 bases, and 12 bases lay outside the gene matches. Germline CDR1 reads LNHDA; CDR2 reads SQIVND (reference sequence). The CDR3 length is 15 residues. The DNA for the CDR3 is TGTGCCAGTAGAATCATGGCAGGGGGGGATACTGAAGCTTTCTTT. Protein: CASRIMAGGDTEAFF. Variable domain in full (rest from reference TRBV19 and TRBJ1-1): DGGITQSPKYLFRKEGQNVTLSCEQNLNHDAMYWYRQDPGQGLRLIYYSQIVNDFQKGDIAEGYSVSREKKESFPLTVTSAQKNPTAFYLCASRIMAGGDTEAFFGQGTRLTVV.

The genes are TRBV6-1 and TRBJ2-7, with D possibly matching TRBD1 (5 bases). Germline V gene data show CDR1 as MNHNS and CDR2 as SASEGT. V was pared by 7 bases and J by 2 bases, with 15 bases between. The CDR3 length is 14 residues. CDR3 DNA sequence: TGTGCCAGCAACGGTCTAGGGGCGACCTACGAGCAGTACGTC. Its protein is CASNGLGATYEQYV.

The chain links TRBV7-2 to TRBJ1-1; no clear D gene. The germline CDR1 and CDR2 sequences are SGHTA and FQGNSA. The CDR3 extends over 14 amino acids. Trimming removed 5 bases at V and 0 bases at J, with 10 bases between. This CDR3 reads CASSKDGMNTEAFF. CDR3 nucleotide sequence: TGTGCCAGCAGCAAGGACGGAATGAACACTGAAGCTTTCTTT.

The V call is TRBV5-1, the J call TRBJ2-3; D uncertain. V was trimmed by 0 bases and J by 2 bases, leaving 7 bases between them. The germline V gene encodes CDR1 SGHRS and CDR2 YFSETQ. This CDR3 has 14 amino acids. The CDR3 DNA reads as TGCGCCAGCAGCTTGGCTCGGTACACAGATACGCAGTATTTT. It yields the protein CASSLARYTDTQYF.

V and J are TRBV5-4 and TRBJ2-3; no firm D call. The CDR3 is 16 residues long. Germline assignment: CDR1 SGHNT and CDR2 YYREEE (reference sequence). V was shortened by 3 bases and J by 2 bases, with 16 bases between the two germline ends. The CDR3 coding sequence is TGTGCCAGCAGCTGGCCTCGCCCCGATAACACAGATACGCAGTATTTT. Translation: CASSWPRPDNTDTQYF.

Note on this clone: Other nucleotide sequences in the sample specify the same CDR3. The gene calls are TRBV11-2 and TRBJ2-7; D is unclear. With 1 base removed from V and 2 bases from J, the gap between germline ends came to 3 bases. Germline V gene lookup returns CDR1 SGHAT and CDR2 FQNNGV. The CDR3 covers 12 residues. The CDR3 DNA sequence: TGTGCCAGCAGCTTAGGGGCCTACGAGCAGTACGTC. Amino acid sequence: CASSLGAYEQYV.

The chain employs TRBV7-3 and TRBJ2-1, with 13 bases matching TRBD2. V dropped 4 bases and J dropped 2; count of bases not matched to a gene: 2. The germline gives CDR1 SGHTA, CDR2 FQGTGA. This CDR3 is built from 16 residues. CDR3 sequence reads: CASSSGLAGAYNEQFF. The CDR3 coding sequence is TGTGCCAGCAGCTCCGGACTAGCGGGGGCCTACAATGAGCAGTTCTTC.

Points on this clone: One end of the junction does not line up with germline, which may come from a read error. The chain has TRBV6-6 and TRBJ2-3, with D possibly TRBD2 on 6 matching bases. This CDR3 region has 15 residues. CDR1 and CDR2 (germline): MNHNY, SVGAGI (reference sequence). CDR3 nucleotides: TGTGCCAGCAGTTACAACGTGACGGGACTCTTATTAAGGCATTTT. Protein sequence: CASSYNVTGLLLRHF.

The chain employs TRBV11-2 and TRBJ2-3; perhaps TRBD2 as D (7 bases). Deletions cut 5 bases from V and 4 bases from J, with 19 bases between. The CDR3 consists of 16 residues. Germline V gene lookup returns CDR1 SGHAT and CDR2 FQNNGV. The CDR3 protein is CASSIRGGTTSDTQYF. The CDR3 DNA follows: TGTGCCAGCAGCATTCGAGGGGGGACTACGTCAGATACGCAGTATTTT.

V is TRBV5-6 and J is TRBJ1-1; D is unresolved. Trimming pared 1 base from V and 4 bases from J, leaving 5 bases between. CDR1 is SGHDT and CDR2 is YYEEEE in the germline V gene. The CDR3 spans 12 residues. The CDR3 sequence is CASSLLGTEAFF. The CDR3, as DNA: TGTGCCAGCAGCTTGCTGGGCACTGAAGCTTTCTTT. Drawing the rest from reference TRBV5-6 and TRBJ1-1, the complete variable domain is DAGVTQSPTHLIKTRGQQVTLRCSPKSGHDTVSWYQQALGQGPQFIFQYYEEEERQRGNFPDRFSGHQFPNYSSELNVNALLLGDSALYLCASSLLGTEAFFGQGTRLTVV.